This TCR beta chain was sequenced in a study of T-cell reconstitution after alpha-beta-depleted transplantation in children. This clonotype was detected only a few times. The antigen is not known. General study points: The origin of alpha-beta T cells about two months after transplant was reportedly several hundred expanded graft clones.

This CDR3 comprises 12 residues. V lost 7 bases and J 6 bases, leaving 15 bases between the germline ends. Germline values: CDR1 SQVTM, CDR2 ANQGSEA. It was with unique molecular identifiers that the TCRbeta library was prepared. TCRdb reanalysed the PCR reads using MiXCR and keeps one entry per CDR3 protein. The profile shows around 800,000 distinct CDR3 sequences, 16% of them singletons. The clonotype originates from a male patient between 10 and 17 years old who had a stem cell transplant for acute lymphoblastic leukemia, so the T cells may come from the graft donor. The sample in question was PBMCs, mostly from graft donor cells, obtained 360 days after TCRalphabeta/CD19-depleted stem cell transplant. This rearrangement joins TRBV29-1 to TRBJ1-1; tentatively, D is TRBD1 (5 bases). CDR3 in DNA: TGCAGCGGTTGGGCGGGGACCCCTGAAGCTTTCTTT. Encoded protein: CSGWAGTPEAFF.